In its sample, the clone carrying this T cell receptor beta chain was seen a few times. Libraries were prepared by immunoSEQ multiplex PCR; TCRdb keeps only in-frame clonotypes and omits some of them. The table records around 97,000 clones, about 87% of them present only once. CDR1 and CDR2 (germline): MGHRA, YSYEKL. V shed 1 base and J 3 bases; nucleotides not matched to a gene: 6. CDR3 length equals 17 residues. These data originate in a study of blood T cell repertoires in COVID-19. Turning to the study itself: Samples came from the United States, Italy and Spain, spanning acute and convalescent COVID-19. PBMCs, B-cell-depleted T cells, or T cells provided the cDNA or gDNA that made up the material.

The clonotype originates from a human donor in a cohort sampled during active or convalescent COVID-19. Source material: peripheral blood. This rearrangement joins TRBV4-1 to TRBJ2-3, with 11 bases that match TRBD2. The CDR3 DNA reads TGCGCCAGCAGCCAAGGGGCCGGGACTAGCGGAACAGATACGCAGTATTTT. Its translation: CASSQGAGTSGTDTQYF.